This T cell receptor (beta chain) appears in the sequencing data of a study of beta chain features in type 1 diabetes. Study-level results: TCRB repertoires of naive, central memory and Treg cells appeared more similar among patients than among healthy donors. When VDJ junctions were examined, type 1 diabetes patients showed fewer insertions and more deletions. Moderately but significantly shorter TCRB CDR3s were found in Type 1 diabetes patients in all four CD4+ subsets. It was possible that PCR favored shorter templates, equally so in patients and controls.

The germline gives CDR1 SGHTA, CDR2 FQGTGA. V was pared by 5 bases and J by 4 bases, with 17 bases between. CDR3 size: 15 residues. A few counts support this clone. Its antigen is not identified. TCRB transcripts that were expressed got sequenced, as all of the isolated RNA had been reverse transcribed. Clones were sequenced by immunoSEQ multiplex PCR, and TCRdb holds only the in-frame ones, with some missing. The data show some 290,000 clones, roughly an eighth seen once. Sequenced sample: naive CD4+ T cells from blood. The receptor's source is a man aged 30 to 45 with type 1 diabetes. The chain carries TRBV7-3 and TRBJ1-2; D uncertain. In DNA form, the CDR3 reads TGTGCCAGCAGCCCCGGGTTAACAAGCCCCTATGGCTACACCTTC. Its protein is CASSPGLTSPYGYTF.